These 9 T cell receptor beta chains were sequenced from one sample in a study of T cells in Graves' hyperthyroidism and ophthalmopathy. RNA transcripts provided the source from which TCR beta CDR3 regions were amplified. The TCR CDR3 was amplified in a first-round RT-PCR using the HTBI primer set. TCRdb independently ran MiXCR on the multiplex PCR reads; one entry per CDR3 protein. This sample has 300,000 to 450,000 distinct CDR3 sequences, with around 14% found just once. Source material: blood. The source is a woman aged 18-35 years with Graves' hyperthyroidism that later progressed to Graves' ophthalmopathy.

The CDR3 DNA is TGTGCCAGCAGTGAAGCCCCGGACGGCTCCTACAATGAGCAGTTCTTC. Translation gives CASSEAPDGSYNEQFF. The chain couples TRBV2 to TRBJ2-1; D remains unclear. Trimming took off 0 bases at V and 0 bases at J, with 9 bases between the two ends. CDR3 length: 16 residues. CDR1 and CDR2 (germline): SNHLY, FYNNEI.

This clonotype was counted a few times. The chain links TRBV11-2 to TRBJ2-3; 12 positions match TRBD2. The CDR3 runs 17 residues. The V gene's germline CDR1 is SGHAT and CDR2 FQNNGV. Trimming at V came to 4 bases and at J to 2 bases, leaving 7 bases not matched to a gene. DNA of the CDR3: TGTGCCAGCAGCTCTAGGACTAGCGGGACTCTCACAGATACGCAGTATTTT. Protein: CASSSRTSGTLTDTQYF.

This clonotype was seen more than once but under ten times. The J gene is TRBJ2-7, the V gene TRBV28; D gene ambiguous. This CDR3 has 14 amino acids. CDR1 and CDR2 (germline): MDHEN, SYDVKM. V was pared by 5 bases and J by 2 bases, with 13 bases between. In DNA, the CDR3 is TGTGCCAGCAGTATTACCGACAACGCCTACGAGCAGTACTTC. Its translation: CASSITDNAYEQYF.

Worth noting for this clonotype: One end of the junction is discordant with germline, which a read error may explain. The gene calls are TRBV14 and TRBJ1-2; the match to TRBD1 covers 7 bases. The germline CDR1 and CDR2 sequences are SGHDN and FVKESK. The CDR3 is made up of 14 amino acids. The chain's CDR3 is CATSHAPGGVGYTF. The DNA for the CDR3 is TGTGCCACCAGCCATGCCCCAGGGGGAGTAGGCTACACCTTC.

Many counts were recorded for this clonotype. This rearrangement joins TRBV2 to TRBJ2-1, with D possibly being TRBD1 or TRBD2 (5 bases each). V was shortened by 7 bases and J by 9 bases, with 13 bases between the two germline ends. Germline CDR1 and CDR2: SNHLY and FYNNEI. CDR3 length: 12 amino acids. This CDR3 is CASMGDPIEQFF. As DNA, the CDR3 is TGTGCCAGCATGGGGGATCCGATTGAGCAGTTCTTC. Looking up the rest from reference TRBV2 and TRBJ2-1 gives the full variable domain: EPEVTQTPSHQVTQMGQEVILRCVPISNHLYFYWYRQILGQKVEFLVSFYNNEISEKSEIFDDQFSVERPDGSNFTLKIRSTKLEDSAMYFCASMGDPIEQFFGPGTRLTVL.

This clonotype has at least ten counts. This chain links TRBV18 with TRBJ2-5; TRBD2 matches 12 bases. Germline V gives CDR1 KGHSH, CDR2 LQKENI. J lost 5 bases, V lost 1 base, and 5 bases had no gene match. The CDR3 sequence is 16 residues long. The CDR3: CASSPLGTSGFETQYF. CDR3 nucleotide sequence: TGTGCCAGCTCACCACTCGGGACTAGCGGGTTCGAGACCCAGTACTTC.

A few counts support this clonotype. CDR3 in amino acids: CATLTGPGEQYF. The CDR3, as DNA: TGTGCCACCCTGACAGGTCCGGGAGAGCAGTACTTC. The V call is TRBV27, the J call TRBJ2-7, with a possible D match to TRBD1 (6 bases). The germline gives CDR1 MNHEY, CDR2 SMNVEV (reference sequence). The germline V and J ends were trimmed by 10 bases and 7 bases, with 17 bases remaining between them. This CDR3 is built from 12 residues.

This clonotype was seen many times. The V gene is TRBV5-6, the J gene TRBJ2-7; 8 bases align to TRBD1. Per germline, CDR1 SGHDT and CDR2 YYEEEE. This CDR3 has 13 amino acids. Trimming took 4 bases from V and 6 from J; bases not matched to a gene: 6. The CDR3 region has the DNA TGTGCCAGCAGCCCGGGACAGGAGATCGAGCAGTACTTC. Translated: CASSPGQEIEQYF.

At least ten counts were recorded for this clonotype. CDR3 in DNA: TGCGCCAGCAGCTTGAGCCTGATCTACGAGCAGTACTTC. This codes for CASSLSLIYEQYF. The chain couples TRBV5-1 to TRBJ2-7; D unclear. Deletions cut 1 base from V and 3 bases from J, with 8 bases between. CDR1 and CDR2 (germline): SGHRS, YFSETQ. The CDR3 runs 13 residues.